This T cell receptor (beta chain) came from a study of blood T cell repertoires in COVID-19. In the authors' workflow: Amplifying reference gene primers gave estimates of nucleated cell counts. The protocol was immunoSEQ multiplex PCR, while the TCRdb copy is restricted to in-frame clones and leaves out a portion. V and J calls and clone size are copied from that table; D and trimming were computed from the DNA. Among approximately 190,000 clones listed, around 83% were seen once. Participants reported their clinical history, and cohort assignment relied on those reports. Exposed enrollees had met someone with a PCR-confirmed or clinician-diagnosed COVID-19 case at some point within the 2 weeks before study entry. Germline-derived CDR1 and CDR2 are MNHNS and SASEGT. Deletions cut 0 bases from V and 1 base from J, with 9 bases between. The CDR3 length is 15 residues.

The sample taken for sequencing was PBMCs or T cells enriched from blood (not recorded which). This receptor was taken from a woman aged 30 to 39 who had been exposed to COVID-19. The chain joins TRBV6-1 to TRBJ1-1; D uncertain. The CDR3 sequence is CASSEAGNPNTEAFF. DNA of the CDR3: TGTGCCAGCAGTGAAGCGGGCAACCCGAACACTGAAGCTTTCTTT.